Presented here are 32 T cell receptor beta chains from one specimen sequenced in a study. Using immunoSEQ multiplex PCR, the repertoire was profiled, and TCRdb retains in-frame clones only, with some absent. This sample yields tens of thousands of clones, of which 93% are seen a single time; under 4.5% belongs to the top ten. The specimen was PBMCs. The receptors come from a middle-aged man with rheumatoid arthritis.

This rearrangement joins TRBV28 to TRBJ2-7; 8 bases agree with TRBD1. The length of the CDR3 is 14 residues. V gave up 3 bases and J gave up 2 bases; unmatched junction bases: 3. CDR1 and CDR2 (germline): MDHEN, SYDVKM. CDR3 sequence reads: CASSLSRGPYEQYF. In nucleotides, the CDR3 is TGTGCCAGCAGTTTGAGCAGGGGGCCCTACGAGCAGTACTTC.

The gene calls are TRBV18 and TRBJ2-6; 7 nucleotides match TRBD2. This CDR3 contains 19 residues. Trimming removed 1 base from V and 0 bases from J; junction bases left unmatched: 9. Per germline, CDR1 KGHSH and CDR2 LQKENI. CDR3 in DNA: TGTGCCAGCTCACCACGGTCGGGGGGAAGAGACTCTGGGGCCAACGTCCTGACTTTC. The encoded protein is CASSPRSGGRDSGANVLTF.

The V and J genes are TRBV4-3 and TRBJ2-7, with 7 positions matching TRBD2. The CDR3 sequence is 18 residues long. V dropped 1 base and J dropped 0; count of bases not matched to a gene: 12. Germline V CDR1 and CDR2: LGHNA, YSLEER. CDR3 DNA sequence: TGCGCCAGCAGCCAAGGTGTAAGATTGGGCGGGAGCTCCTACGAGCAGTACTTC. Protein: CASSQGVRLGGSSYEQYF.

The CDR3 protein is CASSESTGPNQPQHF. The CDR3 nucleotides are TGCGCCAGCAGTGAGTCCACAGGGCCCAATCAGCCCCAGCATTTT. The V and J genes are TRBV10-1 and TRBJ1-5, with D possibly being TRBD1 (6 bases). The CDR3 length is 15 residues. Trimming removed 0 bases at V and 3 bases at J, with 9 bases between. Germline CDR1 is WNHNN and CDR2 is SYGVQD (reference sequence).

This clone was seen only once. The chain uses TRBV3-1 (or the pseudogene TRBV3-2) and TRBJ1-3, with D possibly being TRBD1 (5 bases). The CDR3 loop spans 12 amino acids. Trimming took off 1 base at V and 9 bases at J, with 7 bases between the two ends. Germline V CDR1 and CDR2: LGHDT, YNNKEL (reference sequence). The CDR3 loop reads CASSQVTGTIYF. CDR3 sequence (DNA): TGTGCCAGCAGCCAAGTCACAGGCACCATATATTTT.

V gene TRBV5-1 combines with J gene TRBJ2-2; perhaps TRBD1 as D (9 bases). The V and J ends lost 4 bases and 4 bases respectively, with 17 bases between them. CDR3 length: 16 amino acids. Germline V gene lookup returns CDR1 SGHRS and CDR2 YFSETQ. The CDR3 spells CASSKQGAGGTGELFF. The CDR3 bases are TGCGCCAGCAGCAAACAGGGGGCGGGAGGCACCGGGGAGCTGTTTTTT.

CDR3 sequence: CATSPDRGVGGYTF. The CDR3 coding sequence is TGTGCCACCAGCCCGGACAGGGGGGTTGGAGGCTACACCTTC. V is TRBV15 and J is TRBJ1-2; 10 bases are shared with TRBD1. Germline V gene sequence: CDR1 LNHNV, CDR2 YYDKDF (reference sequence). The length of the CDR3 is 14 residues. V lost 5 bases and J lost 8; bases outside the gene matches: 8.

The chain couples TRBV6-2 or TRBV6-3 to TRBJ1-6, with 7 bases lining up with TRBD1. Germline CDR1 MNHEY, CDR2 SVGEGT. The CDR3 spans 15 residues. The V and J ends lost 2 bases and 8 bases, in that order; junction bases with no gene match: 6. The CDR3 DNA sequence: TGTGCCAGCAGTTACCCGACAGGGAGAGATTCACCCCTCCACTTT. Translating it yields CASSYPTGRDSPLHF.

The chain recombines TRBV10-3 with TRBJ1-1; D is ambiguous. The V and J ends lost 5 bases and 5 bases respectively, with 12 bases between them. The CDR3 extends over 13 amino acids. Germline V lookup: CDR1 ENHRY, CDR2 SYGVKD. The CDR3 DNA reads TGTGCCATCAGTCCCTCGCCATCGACTGAAGCTTTCTTT. Translating gives CAISPSPSTEAFF.

V usage is TRBV7-8 and J usage is TRBJ2-7; perhaps TRBD1 as D (6 bases). CDR1 SGHVS and CDR2 FQNEAQ come from the germline V gene. Deletions cut 4 bases from V and 1 base from J, with 14 bases between. CDR3 length equals 15 residues. The CDR3 is CASSSYRDTSYEQYF. The CDR3 DNA follows: TGTGCCAGCAGCTCCTACCGGGACACTTCCTACGAGCAGTACTTC.

The gene calls are TRBV5-1 and TRBJ1-1; D call uncertain. V gave up 0 bases and J gave up 0 bases, with 9 bases separating them. Looked up from germline, CDR1 is SGHRS and CDR2 is YFSETQ. There are 15 residues in the CDR3. CDR3: CASSLDVGMNTEAFF. CDR3 DNA sequence: TGCGCCAGCAGCTTGGACGTCGGGATGAACACTGAAGCTTTCTTT.

The chain is built from TRBV28 and TRBJ2-7; 7 positions agree with TRBD2. The germline CDR1 and CDR2 sequences are MDHEN and SYDVKM. Trimming cost V 7 bases and J 0 bases; bases outside gene matches: 12. The CDR3 sequence is 16 residues long. The CDR3 is CASTLRGSGHSYEQYF. CDR3 sequence (DNA): TGTGCCAGCACCCTCCGCGGTAGCGGGCACTCCTACGAGCAGTACTTC.

The chain combines TRBV28 with TRBJ2-3, with 8 bases aligning to TRBD1. The V gene's germline CDR1 is MDHEN and CDR2 SYDVKM. This CDR3 contains 14 residues. The trim removed 5 bases at V and 7 bases at J, leaving 8 bases unmatched. Here the CDR3 DNA reads TGTGCCAGCAGTCCATTGACAGGGGTGAATACGCAGTATTTT. This codes for CASSPLTGVNTQYF.

The V and J genes are TRBV18 and TRBJ2-1, with a weak D call TRBD2 (7 bases). This CDR3 spans 16 amino acids. Trimming stripped 2 bases from V and 14 bases from J, with 25 bases between. Germline V gene lookup returns CDR1 KGHSH and CDR2 LQKENI. Here the CDR3 reads CASSPTGNERGSLEFF. The CDR3 DNA reads TGTGCCAGCTCACCAACAGGGAACGAGCGGGGTAGCTTAGAGTTCTTC.

The chain employs TRBV6-5 and TRBJ1-1; 8 nucleotides match TRBD1. The ends lost 2 bases at V and 1 base at J; junction bases unmatched: 0. The V gene's germline CDR1 is MNHEY and CDR2 SVGAGI. The CDR3 has 14 residues. The CDR3 reads CASSYDRGNTEAFF. As DNA, the CDR3 is TGTGCCAGCAGTTACGACAGGGGGAACACTGAAGCTTTCTTT.

J is TRBJ2-3 and V is TRBV2; 8 bases are a match to TRBD2. The CDR3 contains 17 residues. J lost 4 bases, V lost 6 bases, and 15 bases had no gene match. Germline loops: CDR1 SNHLY, CDR2 FYNNEI. The CDR3 bases are TGTGCCAGCAGGGAGGGGAGTGTCGGGAGGGCCGCAGATACGCAGTATTTT. Its protein is CASREGSVGRAADTQYF.

The V and J genes are TRBV6-5 and TRBJ2-7, with 9 bases aligning to TRBD2. With V trimmed by 2 bases and J by 2 bases, 4 bases remained unmatched. The germline V gene encodes CDR1 MNHEY and CDR2 SVGAGI. This CDR3 is built from 15 residues. In DNA form, the CDR3 reads TGTGCCAGCAGTTACAGGCTAGCGGGAACCTACGAGCAGTACTTC. Translated: CASSYRLAGTYEQYF.

The chain employs TRBV11-2 and TRBJ1-1; perhaps TRBD1 as D (5 bases). V lost 1 base to trimming and J lost 5 bases, with 14 bases between them. CDR1 is SGHAT, CDR2 FQNNGV, per germline. The CDR3 has 15 residues. CDR3 amino acids: CASSLGAAGRTEAFF. CDR3 in DNA: TGTGCCAGCAGCTTAGGGGCAGCGGGGCGGACTGAAGCTTTCTTT.

V is TRBV7-9 and J is TRBJ2-7; D gene ambiguous. V lost 1 base and J 13 bases, leaving 17 bases between the germline ends. Germline CDR1 and CDR2: SEHNR and FQNEAQ (reference sequence). The CDR3 is 13 residues long. The CDR3 loop reads CASSLVLPGSFYF. CDR3 DNA sequence: TGTGCCAGCAGCTTAGTCCTCCCCGGCTCCTTCTACTTC.

This clone has a handful of counts. The chain is built from TRBV7-9 and TRBJ1-4; D possibly corresponds to TRBD1 (5 bases). The V gene's germline CDR1 is SEHNR and CDR2 FQNEAQ (reference sequence). The ends were cut back, 0 bases at V and 8 bases at J, with 10 bases in the middle. There are 14 residues in the CDR3. The CDR3 loop is CASSLAAGREKLFF. The CDR3 nucleotides read TGTGCCAGCAGCTTAGCGGCAGGGCGGGAAAAACTGTTTTTT.

The rearrangement links TRBV12-3 or TRBV12-4 to TRBJ1-2; D is possibly TRBD1 (5 bases). Trimming shortened V by 7 bases and J by 6 bases, and 12 bases separated the two germline ends. The CDR3 length is 12 residues. The CDR3 is CASTLGGNGYTF. The CDR3 bases are TGTGCCAGCACCTTGGGGGGAAATGGCTACACCTTC.

V usage is TRBV7-9 and J usage is TRBJ1-2, with TRBD1 matching 8 bases. CDR3 length: 15 amino acids. J gave up 2 bases and V 4 bases, and 6 bases lay outside the gene matches. CDR1 and CDR2 (germline): SEHNR, FQNEAQ (reference sequence). The CDR3 spells CASSSAGQVNYGYTF. Written as DNA, the CDR3 is TGTGCCAGCAGCTCCGCGGGACAGGTCAACTATGGCTACACCTTC.

The chain joins TRBV5-1 to TRBJ1-3; D remains unclear. The CDR3 runs to 16 residues. Germline CDR1 reads SGHRS; CDR2 reads YFSETQ. The V end was cut by 0 bases, the J end by 2 bases, with 12 bases between. The chain's CDR3 is CASSLGRPSTGNTIYF. The CDR3 bases are TGCGCCAGCAGCTTGGGACGGCCCTCGACTGGAAACACCATATATTTT. Full variable domain (outside the CDR3, taken from reference TRBV5-1 and TRBJ1-3): KAGVTQTPRYLIKTRGQQVTLSCSPISGHRSVSWYQQTPGQGLQFLFEYFSETQRNKGNFPGRFSGRQFSNSRSEMNVSTLELGDSALYLCASSLGRPSTGNTIYFGEGSWLTVV.

The V call is TRBV10-3, the J call TRBJ2-5; TRBD2 matches at 8 bases. Trimming removed 10 bases from V and 5 bases from J; junction bases left unmatched: 12. CDR3 size: 14 residues. The germline CDR1 and CDR2 sequences are ENHRY and SYGVKD. CDR3 nucleotides: TGTGCCACCCGCGGGGGTAGCGGGAAGGAGACCCAGTACTTC. Translation gives CATRGGSGKETQYF.

The chain has TRBV5-6 and TRBJ2-7; TRBD2 agrees at 8 bases. The CDR3 extends over 16 amino acids. J lost 3 bases, V lost 0 bases, and 8 bases had no gene match. Germline CDR1 reads SGHDT; CDR2 reads YYEEEE. CDR3 DNA: TGTGCCAGCAGCTTGGCGAGCGGGGGTTACGGCTACGAGCAGTACTTC. This sequence encodes CASSLASGGYGYEQYF.

This clone was observed a single time. The chain couples TRBV19 to TRBJ2-7; possibly TRBD1 or TRBD2 for D (6 bases each). Per germline, CDR1 LNHDA and CDR2 SQIVND (reference sequence). This CDR3 spans 15 amino acids. V was cut by 4 bases and J by 2 bases, with 15 bases left in between. The CDR3 nucleotides read TGTGCCAGTAGTAAAAAGACTGGGGGGCCCTACGAGCAGTACTTC. Residues: CASSKKTGGPYEQYF.

The V and J genes are TRBV4-3 and TRBJ2-5; D tentatively reads TRBD1 or TRBD2 (5 bases each). The CDR3 is 15 residues long. Germline V gene sequence: CDR1 LGHNA, CDR2 YSLEER. V lost 0 bases to trimming and J lost 9 bases, with 17 bases between them. The CDR3 DNA reads TGCGCCAGCAGCCAAGATACGGGACCGACCATGGCCCAGTACTTC. It translates to CASSQDTGPTMAQYF.

The CDR3 DNA sequence: TGTGCCATCAGTGAGTACATGAGTGAGCAGTTCTTC. Translated: CAISEYMSEQFF. The rearrangement joins TRBV10-3 to TRBJ2-1; unclear D gene. Germline V gene lookup returns CDR1 ENHRY and CDR2 SYGVKD. The CDR3 sequence is 12 residues long. V was trimmed by 1 base and J by 9 bases, leaving 7 bases between them.

The rearrangement links TRBV27 to TRBJ2-7; the D is unclear. Germline V CDR1 and CDR2: MNHEY, SMNVEV (reference sequence). Trimming pared 3 bases from V and 2 bases from J, leaving 8 bases between. There are 13 residues in the CDR3. CDR3 DNA: TGTGCCAGCAGTTTTCAGTTACCCTACGAGCAGTACTTC. It yields the protein CASSFQLPYEQYF.

The V call is TRBV7-9, the J call TRBJ2-5; 8 nucleotides align to TRBD1. The germline CDR1 and CDR2 sequences are SEHNR and FQNEAQ (reference sequence). Trimming took 5 bases from V and 2 from J; bases not matched to a gene: 7. The CDR3 spans 15 residues. CDR3 sequence reads: CASSAQGARQETQYF. DNA of the CDR3: TGTGCCAGCAGCGCCCAGGGGGCGCGGCAAGAGACCCAGTACTTC.

The V and J genes are TRBV28 and TRBJ2-7; 7 bases map to TRBD2. Losses at the gene ends were 10 bases for V and 4 bases for J; bases not matched to a gene: 13. This CDR3 is 14 amino acids long. Germline assignment: CDR1 MDHEN and CDR2 SYDVKM. The CDR3 DNA follows: TGTGCCATCGAGGGAGGGGCGCCTTTTTACGAGCAGTACTTC. This gives the protein CAIEGGAPFYEQYF.

This clone was counted once. The chain uses TRBV5-1 and TRBJ1-2; 10 bases map to TRBD1. This CDR3 has 14 residues. The germline gives CDR1 SGHRS, CDR2 YFSETQ. Trimming cost V 5 bases and J 7 bases; bases outside gene matches: 8. The CDR3 coding sequence is TGCGCCAGCAGTTCCGGGACAGGGGCATCTGGCTACACCTTC. Encoded protein: CASSSGTGASGYTF.